What follows describes a single T cell receptor beta chain. Its antigen is unidentified. The repertoire was sequenced with immunoSEQ multiplex PCR; TCRdb's copy has only in-frame clones and lacks some. Among nearly 90,000 clones listed, roughly 80% were seen once. The source of the sample is a study of graft-versus-host responses after intestinal transplantation. This material consisted of unstimulated CD8+ T cells sorted from spleen or lymph node cells, taken before intestinal transplant. This TCR was sampled from a human donor who received an intestinal transplant.

The DNA for the CDR3 is TGTGCCAGCGCAGGGGAAACCTCCTACGAGCAGTACTTC. Residues: CASAGETSYEQYF. The chain combines TRBV13 with TRBJ2-7; D possibly corresponds to TRBD1 (6 bases). This CDR3 has 13 amino acids. From germline, CDR1 is PRHDT and CDR2 FYEKMQ (reference sequence). The V gene lost 8 bases and the J gene lost 0 bases, with 11 bases spanning the gap.